This TCR beta chain was profiled in a study of T cell repertoires in cytomegalovirus infection (dated by TCRdb to the late 2010s). Describing the broader study: Alongside well-studied HLA-B-restricted epitopes, the peptide stimulations were aimed at recently identified HLA-C-restricted CMV epitopes, whose presentation resists viral immunomodulation. The HLA type of each donor mattered for the analysis, because public TCR beta signatures pointed to carriage of CMV infection along with the matching HLA type.

Read against the paper, the sample's treatment or condition label means: in vitro stimulation with specific CMV peptide epitopes to enrich CMV-specific T cells. This clonotype has a handful of counts. Its antigen is not yet known. Qualities for individual bases were not recorded, and no much larger clone is one base off. V and J lose 5 bases and 7 bases, and a span of 11 bases separates them. The germline V gene (reference sequence) specifies MNHEY as CDR1 and SMNVEV as CDR2. The CDR3 runs 12 amino acids, cysteine and phenylalanine included. The DNA shown is the 36-base CDR3, in frame from base 1. Sequenced using an Illumina HiSeq 1500. TCRdb applied fastp at Q25 and MiXCR to the public reads, then kept only in-frame beta chains. All rows with the same CDR3 protein become a single entry with the most common DNA and genes. The table for this sample lists 900,000 to 950,000 distinct CDR3 sequences; less than 40% of them were counted only once. Over 11% of the sample rests with the top ten.

The paper as a whole reports these results and caveats: The ex vivo response was dominated by HLA-C-restricted CMV-specific TCR beta clonotypes, which also provided the single most frequent clonotype in two of eight donors. Carriers of CMV infection plus the relevant HLA type were discriminated by the cumulative frequency of public TCR beta family members in the study cohort and in an independent approximately 360-donor cohort.

The sequence joins TRBV27 to TRBJ1-1; the D gene is perhaps TRBD1, on 5 matching bases. The TCR was taken from a human donor in good health (CMV status not recorded). Some clones in this sample may be carry-over from other donors' samples. This sample comprised cultured CD8+ T cells from PBMCs, obtained from culture after CMV antigen stimulation. In nucleotide form, the sequence is TGTGCCAGCAGTCCAGTGGGGCGTGAAGCTTTCTTT. This yields the protein CASSPVGREAFF.